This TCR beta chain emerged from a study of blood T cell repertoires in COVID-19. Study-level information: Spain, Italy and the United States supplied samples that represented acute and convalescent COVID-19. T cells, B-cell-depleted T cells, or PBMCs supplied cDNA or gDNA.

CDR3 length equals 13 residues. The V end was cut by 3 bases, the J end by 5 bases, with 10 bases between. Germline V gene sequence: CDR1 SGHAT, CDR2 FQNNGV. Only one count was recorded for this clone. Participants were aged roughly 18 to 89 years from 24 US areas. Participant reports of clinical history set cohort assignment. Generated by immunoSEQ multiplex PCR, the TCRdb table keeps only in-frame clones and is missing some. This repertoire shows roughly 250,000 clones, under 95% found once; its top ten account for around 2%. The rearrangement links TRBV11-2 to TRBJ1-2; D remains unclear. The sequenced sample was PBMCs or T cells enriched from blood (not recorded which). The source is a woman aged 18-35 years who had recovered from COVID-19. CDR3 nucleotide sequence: TGTGCCAGCAGCTTGAATACAGAATATGGCTACACCTTC. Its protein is CASSLNTEYGYTF.